This passage covers 18 T cell receptor beta chains from one sample sequenced in a study of persistence of HIV-infected CD4 T cells (dated by TCRdb to 2020 to 2021). This specimen's treatment or condition label, interpreted: suppressive antiretroviral therapy. Cells were stimulated with a pool of overlapping HIV-1 Gag 15-mer peptides at approximately 0.92 ug per peptide per mL. Memory CD4+ T cells that did not respond, being CD40L-negative, CD69-negative and CD45RO-high, were sorted as memory populations depleted of antigen-responding cells. Their antigen targets remain unknown. TCRbeta repertoires were sequenced from genomic DNA with the immunoSEQ hsTCRB assay version 4 in survey mode. This immuneACCESS table, as held by TCRdb, lists in-frame sequences with V and J called but not all clones. Of the missing ones, under half trace to an unresolved V gene in checked studies; the others have no known cause. Present in this sample are about 43,000 clones, around 78% of which were seen just once. The ten largest clones capture approximately 15% of the sample.

This specimen was CD4+ T cells sorted from PBMCs after roughly 19-hour stimulation, taken from a patient who received antiretroviral therapy. The cell subset or site label of this sample denotes: CD40L-CD69- CD45RO-high memory CD4 T cells not responding to Gag peptides. These TCRs come from an adult man with HIV who was CMV-seropositive.

This clone was counted only a few times. V is TRBV9 and J is TRBJ1-3; 7 nucleotides align to TRBD1. Germline V CDR1 and CDR2: SGDLS, YYNGEE. Trimming took 0 bases from V and 7 from J; bases not matched to a gene: 7. The CDR3 spans 15 residues. This CDR3 is CASSVAPETGNTIYF. In DNA form, the CDR3 reads TGTGCCAGCAGCGTAGCCCCGGAGACAGGGAACACCATATATTTT.

A single count supports this clone. The chain links TRBV30 to TRBJ2-7; D possibly uses TRBD1 or TRBD2 (5 bases each). CDR1 is GTSNPN, CDR2 SVGIG, per germline (reference sequence). The length of the CDR3 is 12 residues. The V end was cut by 2 bases, the J end by 6 bases, with 11 bases between. CDR3 nucleotide sequence: TGTGCCTGGAGTCCAGGGAGAGGCGAGCAGTACTTC. Translating gives CAWSPGRGEQYF.

This chain links TRBV19 with TRBJ1-5; maybe TRBD1 (6 bases). Trimming pared 2 bases from V and 0 bases from J, leaving 17 bases between. The length of the CDR3 is 18 residues. Germline CDR1 LNHDA, CDR2 SQIVND (reference sequence). CDR3 in amino acids: CASSISGQPTYSNQPQHF. The CDR3 DNA is TGTGCCAGTAGTATATCTGGACAGCCAACTTATAGCAATCAGCCCCAGCATTTT. Full variable domain (outside the CDR3, taken from reference TRBV19 and TRBJ1-5): DGGITQSPKYLFRKEGQNVTLSCEQNLNHDAMYWYRQDPGQGLRLIYYSQIVNDFQKGDIAEGYSVSREKKESFPLTVTSAQKNPTAFYLCASSISGQPTYSNQPQHFGDGTRLSIL.

The chain is built from TRBV4-3 and TRBJ2-1; weak D call: TRBD2 (6 bases). CDR3 length: 17 residues. Looked up from germline, CDR1 is LGHNA and CDR2 is YSLEER. V was pared by 2 bases and J by 0 bases, with 14 bases between. CDR3 sequence (DNA): TGCGCCAGCAGCCAATATTACCGGGGGAGCTCCTACAATGAGCAGTTCTTC. Protein: CASSQYYRGSSYNEQFF.

The chain has TRBV2 and TRBJ1-6, with TRBD1 matching 8 bases. Losses at the gene ends were 8 bases for V and 5 bases for J; bases not matched to a gene: 8. This CDR3 is built from 15 residues. From germline, CDR1 is SNHLY and CDR2 FYNNEI. CDR3 loop: CASQSRQGHNSPLHF. The CDR3 coding sequence is TGTGCCAGCCAGTCGCGACAGGGGCATAATTCACCCCTCCACTTT.

The chain is built from TRBV4-2 and TRBJ1-2, with 12 positions matching TRBD1. With 0 bases clipped from V and 12 bases from J, the junction kept 2 bases outside the gene matches. CDR1 is LGHNA, CDR2 YNFKEQ, per germline. The CDR3 is 13 residues long. The CDR3 protein is CASSQDGDRGHTF. The CDR3 DNA sequence: TGTGCCAGCAGCCAAGATGGGGACAGGGGGCACACCTTC.

The V call is TRBV10-2, the J call TRBJ2-3; the D gene could be TRBD1 or TRBD2 (5 bases each). Deletions cut 1 base from V and 6 bases from J, with 5 bases between. Germline CDR1 WSHSY, CDR2 SAAADI. The CDR3 is 12 residues long. CDR3 region: CASSEWGDTQYF. The CDR3 nucleotides read TGCGCCAGCAGTGAGTGGGGGGATACGCAGTATTTT.

There are a few counts of this clone. The gene calls are TRBV6-1 and TRBJ1-5; D is uncertain. CDR1 and CDR2 (germline): MNHNS, SASEGT. V was shortened by 3 bases and J by 9 bases, with 6 bases between the two germline ends. The CDR3 runs to 11 residues. CDR3 in amino acids: CASSDVGPQHF. The CDR3 DNA reads as TGTGCCAGCAGTGATGTAGGGCCCCAGCATTTT.

V and J are TRBV19 and TRBJ1-2, with D possibly TRBD1 on 6 matching bases. V lost 7 bases to trimming and J lost 3 bases, with 15 bases between them. Germline V lookup: CDR1 LNHDA, CDR2 SQIVND (reference sequence). The CDR3 totals 14 residues. The CDR3 nucleotides read TGTGCCAGTACCCCTCGGGGGGCCGACTATGGCTACACCTTC. Translating it yields CASTPRGADYGYTF.

This chain joins TRBV6-5 and TRBJ2-6, with unresolved D. The germline gives CDR1 MNHEY, CDR2 SVGAGI. This CDR3 region has 15 residues. V gave up 6 bases and J gave up 0 bases, with 9 bases separating them. In DNA form, the CDR3 reads TGTGCCAGCAGACCGCAGAGCTCTGGGGCCAACGTCCTGACTTTC. Translating it yields CASRPQSSGANVLTF.

The V call is TRBV5-1, the J call TRBJ1-2; 9 nucleotides match TRBD1. This CDR3 contains 14 residues. CDR1 and CDR2 from the germline V gene are SGHRS and YFSETQ. With 4 bases clipped from V and 4 bases from J, the junction kept 5 bases outside the gene matches. Written as DNA, the CDR3 is TGCGCCAGCAGCGGGGACAGGGCGGGCTATGGCTACACCTTC. As protein: CASSGDRAGYGYTF.

This clone was detected a few times. The V call is TRBV29-1, the J call TRBJ2-6; unclear D gene. The CDR3 has 12 residues. The V gene's germline CDR1 is SQVTM and CDR2 ANQGSEA. V was clipped by 4 bases and J by 4 bases, with 5 bases between them. In DNA form, the CDR3 reads TGCAGCGTTGTAACCGGGGCCAACGTCCTGACTTTC. The encoded protein is CSVVTGANVLTF.

The CDR3 protein is CASTRTDSFSGNTIYF. Here the CDR3 DNA reads TGTGCCAGCACCCGGACAGACTCCTTCTCTGGAAACACCATATATTTT. V and J are TRBV9 and TRBJ1-3; D is perhaps TRBD1 (6 bases). In germline, CDR1 is SGDLS, CDR2 YYNGEE. The V gene lost 6 bases and the J gene lost 0 bases, with 16 bases spanning the gap. The CDR3 covers 16 residues. Looking up the rest from reference TRBV9 and TRBJ1-3 gives the full variable domain: DSGVTQTPKHLITATGQRVTLRCSPRSGDLSVYWYQQSLDQGLQFLIQYYNGEERAKGNILERFSAQQFPDLHSELNLSSLELGDSALYFCASTRTDSFSGNTIYFGEGSWLTVV.

This chain uses TRBV11-3 with TRBJ2-7; tentatively, D is TRBD1 (6 bases). The germline V gene has CDR1 SGHNT and CDR2 YENEEA. V was trimmed by 0 bases and J by 6 bases, leaving 9 bases between them. This CDR3 is 13 amino acids long. CDR3 loop: CASSLDQGGEQYF. DNA for the CDR3: TGTGCCAGCAGCTTAGATCAAGGGGGCGAGCAGTACTTC.

This clone has a handful of counts. The chain has TRBV29-1 and TRBJ2-1; D perhaps matches TRBD1 (6 bases). V dropped 5 bases and J dropped 8 bases, with 19 bases sitting between them. CDR1 is SQVTM and CDR2 is ANQGSEA in the germline V gene. The length of the CDR3 is 14 residues. CDR3 in DNA: TGCAGCGTTCGGGAATTAGTCAGGGGAGATGAGCAGTTCTTC. Amino acids: CSVRELVRGDEQFF.

The CDR3 reads CASSTPSDTYEQYF. DNA for the CDR3: TGTGCCAGCAGTACCCCTAGCGATACCTACGAGCAGTACTTC. The V and J genes are TRBV6-2 or TRBV6-3 and TRBJ2-7; tentative D call: TRBD2 (6 bases). V was cut by 5 bases and J by 2 bases, with 13 bases left in between. The germline V gene has CDR1 MNHEY and CDR2 SVGEGT. There are 14 residues in the CDR3.

The chain joins TRBV29-1 to TRBJ2-3, with 7 bases that match TRBD1. V shed 3 bases, J shed 2 bases, and the junction held 2 bases outside the gene matches. The length of the CDR3 is 13 residues. Looked up from germline, CDR1 is SQVTM and CDR2 is ANQGSEA. Written as DNA, the CDR3 is TGCAGCGTTGACACAGGGGCCACAGATACGCAGTATTTT. It translates to CSVDTGATDTQYF.

The J gene is TRBJ1-6, the V gene TRBV10-3, with TRBD1 identical over 11 bases. The V gene end was trimmed by 6 bases and the J gene end by 9 bases; junction bases not matched to a gene: 7. Germline CDR1 is ENHRY and CDR2 is SYGVKD. This CDR3 comprises 15 residues. The CDR3 protein is CAIRGTGGFSSPLHF. Written as DNA, the CDR3 is TGTGCCATCAGGGGGACAGGGGGTTTCAGTTCACCCCTCCACTTT.